The clone carrying this TCR delta chain rates as medium-sized. A much larger clone differs from this one at a single base, so this may be a read error. Additional DNA sequences in this sample encode the identical CDR3. These data come from a study of gamma-delta chains in newborns, infants, children. On the study more broadly: Microbial exposure reportedly drives polyclonal innate γδ T cell expansion after birth.

The V gene end was trimmed by 3 bases and the J gene end by 2 bases; junction bases not matched to a gene: 2. CDR1 GEAIGNYY and CDR2 EKD come from the germline V gene. This CDR3 is 14 amino acids long. TCRdb reanalysed the reads with CATT. The table records around 6,500 delta-chain clones, roughly 0.66% of them present only once. The TCR was taken from a child who was a newborn, infant or young child, either healthy, febrile or measles-vaccinated (not recorded which). This chain joins TRDV2 and TRDJ1, with 10 positions matching TRDD3. The sample taken for sequencing was blood. CDR3 residues: CACDLLGDTDKLIF. Written as DNA, the CDR3 is TGTGCCTGTGACTTACTGGGGGATACCGATAAACTCATCTTT.